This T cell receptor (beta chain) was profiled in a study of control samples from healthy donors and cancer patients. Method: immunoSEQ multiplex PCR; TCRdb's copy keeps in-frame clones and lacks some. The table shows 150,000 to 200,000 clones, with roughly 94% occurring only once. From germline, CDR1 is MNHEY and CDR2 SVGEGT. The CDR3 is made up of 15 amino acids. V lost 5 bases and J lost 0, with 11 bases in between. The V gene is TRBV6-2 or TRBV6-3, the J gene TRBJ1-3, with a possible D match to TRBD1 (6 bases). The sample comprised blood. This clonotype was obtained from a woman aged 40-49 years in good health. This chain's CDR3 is CASSRQAVSGNTIYF. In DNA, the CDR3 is TGTGCCAGCAGTCGACAGGCCGTCTCTGGAAACACCATATATTTT.